A selection of T cell receptor beta chains follows, all from one sample in a study of human T cells and chemical hapten exposure. Using its own MiXCR run on the RACE reads, TCRdb lists one record per CDR3 protein. The sample lists 140,000 or so distinct CDR3 sequences; about 10% were seen once. Specimen: whole blood, collected in connection with sensitization to the hapten diphenylcyclopropenone (DPC). The receptors were gathered from a woman between 45 and 65 years old with alopecia areata. Some clones in this sample may be carry-over from other donors' samples. Both conserved end residues are part of each CDR3. D genes are given only for firm matches. For some rows the clone size is stated as once, few or many, or as a class when expanded; others skip it.

J	V	size	D	CDR3	DNA
TRBJ1-5	TRBV2	.	TRBD1	CASSGERGLSNQPQHF	TGTGCCAGCAGTGGAGAAAGGGGGCTAAGCAATCAGCCCCAGCATTTT
TRBJ2-7	TRBV28	few	.	CASSLREPPYEQYF	TGTGCCAGCAGTTTACGGGAGCCACCCTACGAGCAGTACTTC
TRBJ2-3	TRBV7-9	.	TRBD1	CASSSDRGSTDTQYF	TGTGCCAGCAGCTCAGACAGGGGGAGCACAGATACGCAGTATTTT
TRBJ1-6	TRBV12-3/TRBV12-4	.	TRBD1	CASRQGPSPLHF	TGTGCCAGCCGACAGGGCCCGTCACCCCTCCACTTT
TRBJ1-1	TRBV29-1	.	.	CSVEGGFGTEAFF	TGCAGCGTCGAGGGGGGTTTTGGAACTGAAGCTTTCTTT
TRBJ2-7	TRBV12-3/TRBV12-4	few	TRBD1	CASSIGQVYEQYF	TGTGCCAGCAGTATCGGACAGGTTTACGAGCAGTACTTC
TRBJ1-1	TRBV5-1	few	.	CASSLSGGTEAFF	TGCGCCAGCAGCTTGTCCGGGGGAACTGAAGCTTTCTTT
TRBJ2-5	TRBV7-2	many	TRBD2	CASSYGGSQETQYF	TGTGCCAGCAGCTACGGGGGGAGCCAAGAGACCCAGTACTTC
TRBJ2-2	TRBV12-3/TRBV12-4	.	TRBD2	CGSRTSENTGELFF	TGTGGCAGCAGGACTAGCGAGAACACCGGGGAGCTGTTTTTT
TRBJ2-5	TRBV4-2	many	TRBD2	CASSQDYARTRGETQYF	TGTGCCAGCAGCCAAGATTACGCGCGGACTAGGGGAGAGACCCAGTACTTC
TRBJ2-3	TRBV7-8	many	TRBD1	CASSSRDRTTDTQYF	TGTGCCAGCAGCTCCCGGGACAGGACCACAGATACGCAGTATTTT
TRBJ1-5	TRBV24-1	few	.	CATSDRDRPGQPQHF	TGTGCCACCAGTGACCGAGACAGGCCGGGTCAGCCCCAGCATTTT
TRBJ2-1	TRBV2	many	TRBD2	CASSLGLTSAYNEQFF	TGTGCCAGCAGTTTAGGTTTAACTAGCGCCTACAATGAGCAGTTCTTC
TRBJ2-7	TRBV7-2	.	.	CASSPDPAYEQSF	TGTGCCAGCAGCCCTGACCCGGCCTACGAGCAGTCCTTC
TRBJ2-1	TRBV7-2	few	TRBD2	CASSSGLAGVGNEQFF	TGTGCCAGCAGCTCGGGACTAGCGGGAGTGGGTAATGAGCAGTTCTTC
TRBJ1-3	TRBV3-1	.	.	CASSQRTSGNTIYF	TGTGCCAGCAGCCAAAGAACTTCTGGAAACACCATATATTTT
TRBJ2-7	TRBV29-1	.	TRBD1	CSVRTGSYEQYF	TGCAGCGTAAGGACAGGGTCCTACGAGCAGTACTTC
TRBJ1-2	TRBV3-1	few	TRBD1	CASSQADRGSYGYTF	TGTGCCAGCAGCCAGGCGGACAGGGGGAGCTATGGCTACACCTTC
TRBJ2-7	TRBV14	many	.	CASSQRGRDYEQYF	TGTGCCAGCAGCCAAAGGGGACGGGACTACGAGCAGTACTTC
TRBJ2-5	TRBV28	.	.	CASNPRLPRGAGVNQETQYF	TGTGCCAGCAACCCTCGGTTGCCTCGAGGGGCAGGGGTCAACCAAGAGACCCAGTACTTC
TRBJ2-1	TRBV10-3	few	.	CASKGEPDNEQFF	TGTGCCTCGAAGGGGGAGCCAGACAATGAGCAGTTCTTC
TRBJ1-1	TRBV20-1	.	.	CSARGPLAGTEAFF	TGCAGTGCTAGAGGGCCATTGGCCGGAACTGAAGCTTTCTTT
TRBJ1-5	TRBV6-1	.	.	CASSEGSNQPQHF	TGTGCCAGCAGTGAAGGGTCCAATCAGCCCCAGCATTTT
TRBJ2-6	TRBV5-1	many	.	CASSLDGANVLTF	TGCGCCAGCAGCTTGGACGGGGCCAACGTCCTGACTTTC
TRBJ2-3	TRBV6-1	few	TRBD2	CASSEGGLAGGPVGGDTQYF	TGTGCCAGCAGTGAGGGGGGACTAGCGGGAGGTCCGGTCGGTGGAGATACGCAGTATTTT
TRBJ2-3	TRBV11-2	.	.	CASSLADSTDTQYF	TGTGCCAGCAGCTTAGCGGACTCCACAGATACGCAGTATTTT
TRBJ2-2	TRBV5-4	few	TRBD2	CAIRSGAGGLAGELFF	TGTGCCATCCGAAGCGGAGCGGGAGGGTTGGCCGGGGAGCTGTTTTTT
TRBJ2-7	TRBV3-1	many	.	CASSPLYRAEQYF	TGTGCCAGCAGCCCCCTTTACAGGGCCGAGCAGTACTTC
TRBJ2-2	TRBV2	few	TRBD2	CASSWTSGSTGELFF	TGTGCCAGCAGTTGGACTAGCGGGAGCACCGGGGAGCTGTTTTTT
TRBJ2-1	TRBV9	.	TRBD2	CASTPHPLAGIVNNEQFF	TGTGCCAGCACACCACACCCACTAGCGGGAATAGTTAACAATGAGCAGTTCTTC
TRBJ1-2	TRBV6-2/TRBV6-3	.	.	CASRPDASPGGYTF	TGTGCCAGCAGACCGGACGCCTCTCCGGGCGGCTACACCTTC
TRBJ2-2	TRBV2	few	.	CASSEARGSGELFF	TGTGCCAGCAGTGAAGCAAGAGGGTCCGGGGAGCTGTTTTTT
TRBJ2-5	TRBV10-3	few	TRBD2	CAISEGLAGATF	TGTGCCATCAGTGAGGGGCTGGCGGGAGCCACCTTC
TRBJ1-6	TRBV6-5	few	.	CASSYSNRVEGISPLHF	TGTGCCAGCAGTTACTCGAACAGGGTTGAGGGAATATCACCCCTCCACTTT
TRBJ2-6	TRBV20-1	few	.	CSASMGAGANVLTF	TGCAGTGCTAGTATGGGAGCTGGGGCCAACGTCCTGACTTTC
TRBJ2-7	TRBV7-2	few	.	CASSLGPRSVGSYEQYF	TGTGCCAGCAGCTTAGGGCCCCGGAGCGTGGGCTCCTACGAGCAGTACTTC
TRBJ1-5	TRBV19	many	.	CASRGYSNQPQHF	TGTGCCAGTAGGGGGTATAGCAATCAGCCCCAGCATTTT
TRBJ2-7	TRBV12-3/TRBV12-4	many	TRBD2	CASRRLAGGTEQYF	TGTGCCAGCCGCCGGCTAGCGGGAGGTACCGAGCAGTACTTC
TRBJ2-2	TRBV7-3	.	.	CASSLNGNTGELFF	TGTGCCAGCAGCTTAAATGGGAACACCGGGGAGCTGTTTTTT
TRBJ2-2	TRBV6-5	few	.	CASSPDPQGTTGELFF	TGTGCCAGCAGTCCAGACCCTCAGGGGACCACCGGGGAGCTGTTTTTT
TRBJ2-5	TRBV7-2	.	.	CASSLATDETQYF	TGTGCCAGCAGCTTAGCGACCGACGAGACCCAGTACTTC
TRBJ2-3	TRBV24-1	few	TRBD1	CATRGQAPTDTQYF	TGTGCCACCAGGGGACAGGCACCGACAGATACGCAGTATTTT
TRBJ2-7	TRBV12-3/TRBV12-4	few	.	CASSLDAHYEQYF	TGTGCCAGCAGTTTAGATGCCCACTACGAGCAGTACTTC
TRBJ2-7	TRBV18	many	.	CASSPEMREQYF	TGTGCCAGCTCACCGGAAATGCGCGAGCAGTACTTC
TRBJ1-1	TRBV12-5	.	.	CASGPGHPNTEAFF	TGTGCTAGTGGTCCGGGACACCCAAACACTGAAGCTTTCTTT
TRBJ1-4	TRBV3-1	few	.	CASSYGRTNEKLFF	TGTGCCAGCAGCTACGGACGAACCAATGAAAAACTGTTTTTT
TRBJ2-2	TRBV6-1	.	.	CASRMTGNTGELFF	TGTGCCAGCAGAATGACAGGGAACACCGGGGAGCTGTTTTTT
TRBJ1-1	TRBV12-3/TRBV12-4	few	.	CASSFIVNTEAFF	TGTGCCAGCAGTTTTATTGTGAACACTGAAGCTTTCTTT
TRBJ2-5	TRBV20-1	few	.	CSARDDGAPEETQYF	TGCAGTGCTAGAGATGACGGGGCGCCTGAGGAGACCCAGTACTTC
TRBJ2-1	TRBV6-2/TRBV6-3	few	.	CASARDQRFEQFF	TGTGCCAGCGCCCGGGACCAGAGGTTTGAGCAGTTCTTC
TRBJ1-2	TRBV12-3/TRBV12-4	few	TRBD1	CASSLYPGQDNYGYTF	TGTGCCAGCAGTTTATACCCGGGACAGGACAACTATGGCTACACCTTC
TRBJ2-7	TRBV9	many	.	CASSVDDLYEQYF	TGTGCCAGCAGCGTAGATGATCTTTACGAGCAGTACTTC
TRBJ2-5	TRBV7-9	few	.	CASSFPGQYF	TGTGCCAGCAGCTTCCCGGGCCAGTACTTC